Below, 29 T cell receptor beta chains from the same sample are listed, as sequenced in a study of shared clonotypes between healthy human individuals (dated by TCRdb to 2018 to 2021). To prepare the library, the immunoSEQ multiplex PCR assay was applied. Here the immuneACCESS table is served through TCRdb, limited to in-frame sequences with V and J called. Missing clones are a known gap in these copies; in checked studies unresolved V genes cover under half, and the rest lacks a known reason. For this sample the table gives 2 million to 2.5 million clones, of which about 95% were detected only once. The top ten clonotypes cover 0.85% to 1.2% of the sample. CD8 naive samples were CD45RO-negative cells positively selected for CCR7, giving a CD45RA+CCR7+ population that excluded TemRA cells. Sample: naive CD8+ T cells sorted from blood. The label giving this sample's cell subset or site can be read as: CD45RA+CCR7+. These receptors were taken from a man aged 18 to 29 in good health.

The V call is TRBV5-8, the J call TRBJ2-7; tentative D call: TRBD1 (6 bases). The CDR3 runs 15 residues. Germline V CDR1 and CDR2: SGHTS, YDEGEE. The germline V and J ends were trimmed by 0 bases and 0 bases, with 10 bases remaining between them. DNA of the CDR3: TGTGCCAGCAGCTTGGAGGGGACATACTCCTACGAGCAGTACTTC. This sequence encodes CASSLEGTYSYEQYF. Using reference TRBV5-8 and TRBJ2-7 for the parts outside the CDR3, the full variable domain is EAGVTQSPTHLIKTRGQQATLRCSPISGHTSVYWYQQALGLGLQFLLWYDEGEERNRGNFPPRFSGRQFPNYSSELNVNALELEDSALYLCASSLEGTYSYEQYFGPGTRLTVT.

This rearrangement joins TRBV27 to TRBJ1-1; D not certain. V lost 5 bases, J lost 4 bases, and 14 bases lay in between. Germline CDR1 and CDR2: MNHEY and SMNVEV (reference sequence). The CDR3 has 14 amino acids. Here the CDR3 DNA reads TGTGCCAGCAGTATAGAGGGAGGGCCCACTGAAGCTTTCTTT. This encodes CASSIEGGPTEAFF.

Points on this clone: This specimen includes other DNA sequences encoding the same CDR3. The V call is TRBV27, the J call TRBJ2-7, with D uncertain. The CDR3 is 13 amino acids. Germline V gene data show CDR1 as MNHEY and CDR2 as SMNVEV (reference sequence). Trimming pared 5 bases from V and 0 bases from J, leaving 8 bases between. The CDR3 region has the DNA TGTGCCAGCAGTCCCTTCGGCTCCTACGAGCAGTACTTC. Translating gives CASSPFGSYEQYF.

The V and J genes are TRBV10-3 and TRBJ2-1; 7 nucleotides agree with TRBD2. From germline, CDR1 is ENHRY and CDR2 SYGVKD. This CDR3 is 13 amino acids long. J gave up 5 bases and V 11 bases, and 9 bases lay outside the gene matches. CDR3 in amino acids: CALRRGINNEQFF. As DNA, the CDR3 is TGTGCCCTGAGGCGGGGGATTAACAATGAGCAGTTCTTC.

For the CDR3, the DNA is TGCGCCAGCAGCCAGTCTCCCGGGACAGGATATGAAGGGTATGGCTACACCTTC. Protein product: CASSQSPGTGYEGYGYTF. The rearrangement uses TRBV4-1 and TRBJ1-2, with 8 bases identical to TRBD1. Trimming removed 3 bases from V and 5 bases from J; junction bases left unmatched: 17. Per the germline V gene, CDR1 is MGHRA and CDR2 is YSYEKL. The CDR3 totals 18 residues.

The J gene is TRBJ1-2, the V gene TRBV2, with D uncertain. The length of the CDR3 is 13 residues. CDR1 and CDR2 (germline): SNHLY, FYNNEI. V lost 3 bases to trimming and J lost 4 bases, with 9 bases between them. This CDR3 is CASSEKGAYGYTF. The CDR3 DNA sequence: TGTGCCAGCAGTGAGAAAGGAGCCTATGGCTACACCTTC. Full variable domain (outside the CDR3, taken from reference TRBV2 and TRBJ1-2): EPEVTQTPSHQVTQMGQEVILRCVPISNHLYFYWYRQILGQKVEFLVSFYNNEISEKSEIFDDQFSVERPDGSNFTLKIRSTKLEDSAMYFCASSEKGAYGYTFGSGTRLTVV.

V is TRBV4-1 and J is TRBJ2-3; D ambiguous. CDR3 size: 12 residues. Trimming removed 4 bases at V and 5 bases at J, with 7 bases between. Germline V CDR1 and CDR2: MGHRA, YSYEKL. In DNA, the CDR3 is TGCGCCAGCAGCCGCACTAAAGATACGCAGTATTTT. Translated: CASSRTKDTQYF.

This chain joins TRBV5-1 and TRBJ2-2; possible D gene TRBD1, 5 bases. V gave up 4 bases and J gave up 1 base, with 14 bases separating them. Germline V gene lookup returns CDR1 SGHRS and CDR2 YFSETQ. The length of the CDR3 is 16 residues. CDR3 nucleotides: TGCGCCAGCAGCCCCATGGGCAGGGAGAACACCGGGGAGCTGTTTTTT. This sequence encodes CASSPMGRENTGELFF.

The chain uses TRBV13 and TRBJ2-7; tentatively, D is TRBD2 (5 bases). Trimming removed 2 bases at V and 0 bases at J, with 11 bases between. Germline-derived CDR1 and CDR2 are PRHDT and FYEKMQ (reference sequence). CDR3 length: 15 residues. The DNA for the CDR3 is TGTGCCAGCAGCTTACGAAGCGGTCACTCCTACGAGCAGTACTTC. Amino acid sequence: CASSLRSGHSYEQYF.

V is TRBV6-5 and J is TRBJ1-2; D uncertain. Germline CDR1 and CDR2: MNHEY and SVGAGI. The V end lost 8 bases, the J end lost 8 bases, and 3 bases lay between the germline ends. This CDR3 comprises 8 residues. The CDR3 bases are TGTGCCAGCCGAGGCTACACCTTC. Translating gives CASRGYTF.

The chain uses TRBV30 and TRBJ2-1, with TRBD2 matching over 7 bases. There are 12 residues in the CDR3. Germline V gene data show CDR1 as GTSNPN and CDR2 as SVGIG (reference sequence). J was trimmed by 12 bases and V by 1 base; bases with no gene match: 6. As DNA, the CDR3 is TGTGCCTGGAGTGGAGGCGGGAGTCGGCAGTTCTTC. Its protein is CAWSGGGSRQFF. Filled out from reference TRBV30 and TRBJ2-1, the complete variable domain reads SQTIHQWPATLVQPVGSPLSLECTVEGTSNPNLYWYRQAAGRGLQLLFYSVGIGQISSEVPQNLSASRPQDRQFILSSKKLLLSDSGFYLCAWSGGGSRQFFGPGTRLTVL.

This rearrangement joins TRBV27 to TRBJ1-6, with TRBD1 matching 8 bases. CDR3 length: 15 amino acids. With 6 bases clipped from V and 7 bases from J, the junction kept 8 bases outside the gene matches. In germline, CDR1 is MNHEY, CDR2 SMNVEV (reference sequence). Here the CDR3 reads CASRTGESWNSPLHF. The CDR3 DNA is TGTGCCAGCAGGACAGGGGAATCTTGGAATTCACCCCTCCACTTT.

With respect to this clone: Other DNA sequences in this sample translate to the same CDR3. The V call is TRBV9, the J call TRBJ2-2, with D unclear. This CDR3 has 14 amino acids. Trimming removed 0 bases at V and 2 bases at J, with 5 bases between. CDR1 is SGDLS and CDR2 is YYNGEE in the germline V gene. CDR3 coding DNA: TGTGCCAGCAGCGTAGGCCAAAACACCGGGGAGCTGTTTTTT. It encodes CASSVGQNTGELFF.

This chain links TRBV6-1 with TRBJ2-7, with a tentative D call TRBD2 (5 bases). The CDR3 length is 13 residues. The V gene's germline CDR1 is MNHNS and CDR2 SASEGT. V gave up 5 bases and J gave up 4 bases, with 12 bases separating them. The CDR3 spells CASSSLAMYEQYF. Here the CDR3 DNA reads TGTGCCAGCAGTTCCCTAGCTATGTACGAGCAGTACTTC.

J is TRBJ2-5 and V is TRBV5-1; 16 nucleotides match TRBD2. Losses at the gene ends were 4 bases for V and 2 bases for J; bases not matched to a gene: 5. Germline V gives CDR1 SGHRS, CDR2 YFSETQ. This CDR3 is built from 17 residues. The DNA for the CDR3 is TGCGCCAGCAGCGGGGGACTAGCGGGAGGGCTACAAGAGACCCAGTACTTC. Encoded protein: CASSGGLAGGLQETQYF.

The V and J genes are TRBV7-2 and TRBJ2-5, with D perhaps matching TRBD2 (6 bases). Germline CDR1 is SGHTA and CDR2 is FQGNSA. CDR3 length: 16 amino acids. V gave up 3 bases and J gave up 5 bases, with 19 bases separating them. CDR3 nucleotide sequence: TGTGCCAGCAGCTTGCTAGCGTCGGTCCTCTCGGAGACCCAGTACTTC. Residues: CASSLLASVLSETQYF.

The rearrangement links TRBV5-6 to TRBJ2-1; possibly TRBD1 for D (6 bases). CDR3 size: 13 residues. Germline CDR1 SGHDT, CDR2 YYEEEE. Trimming pared 0 bases from V and 10 bases from J, leaving 11 bases between. The CDR3 is CASSLEGGEEQFF. CDR3 nucleotide sequence: TGTGCCAGCAGCTTGGAAGGGGGAGAGGAGCAGTTCTTC. Full variable domain (outside the CDR3, taken from reference TRBV5-6 and TRBJ2-1): DAGVTQSPTHLIKTRGQQVTLRCSPKSGHDTVSWYQQALGQGPQFIFQYYEEEERQRGNFPDRFSGHQFPNYSSELNVNALLLGDSALYLCASSLEGGEEQFFGPGTRLTVL.

Note on this clone: A junction end diverges from the germline sequence, so it may reflect a read error. The chain couples TRBV7-7 to TRBJ2-7; 7 nucleotides align to TRBD2. This CDR3 comprises 15 residues. From germline, CDR1 is SSHAT and CDR2 FNYEAQ (reference sequence). The DNA of the CDR3 is TGTGCTAGCAGCCCCCGGGGGGACTCCTCCTACGAGCAGTACTTC. Translating gives CASSPRGDSSYEQYF. Together with reference TRBV7-7 and TRBJ2-7, the CDR3 gives the full variable domain: GAGVSQSPRYKVTKRGQDVTLRCDPISSHATLYWYQQALGQGPEFLTYFNYEAQPDKSGLPSDRFSAERPEGSISTLTIQRTEQRDSAMYRCASSPRGDSSYEQYFGPGTRLTVT.

J is TRBJ2-1 and V is TRBV7-9; 9 bases map to TRBD1. Losses at the gene ends were 6 bases for V and 5 bases for J; bases not matched to a gene: 11. The CDR3 covers 16 residues. Germline V gene sequence: CDR1 SEHNR, CDR2 FQNEAQ (reference sequence). The CDR3: CASRYLTGTGNNEQFF. The CDR3 DNA sequence: TGTGCCAGCAGGTACCTGACCGGGACAGGGAACAATGAGCAGTTCTTC.

This chain connects TRBV4-1 to TRBJ2-3; the D is unclear. This CDR3 is 12 amino acids long. Between the trimmed V and J ends, which lost 1 base and 6 bases, there was a span of 5 bases. Germline loops: CDR1 MGHRA, CDR2 YSYEKL. Here the CDR3 DNA reads TGCGCCAGCAGCCAAGTTATGGATACGCAGTATTTT. It codes for CASSQVMDTQYF.

With regard to this clone: This CDR3 is also generated by other DNA sequences in the sample. The CDR3 loop is CASSWAVSNQPQHF. The CDR3 DNA follows: TGTGCCAGCAGTTGGGCGGTTAGCAATCAGCCCCAGCATTTT. The rearrangement links TRBV28 to TRBJ1-5; D not certain. Per the germline V gene, CDR1 is MDHEN and CDR2 is SYDVKM. The CDR3 runs 14 residues. The V gene lost 4 bases and the J gene lost 0 bases, with 7 bases spanning the gap.

In the case of this clone: Other DNA sequences in the sample encode the same CDR3. The chain couples TRBV27 to TRBJ2-1; no reliable D call. This CDR3 has 12 residues. V was pared by 6 bases and J by 5 bases, with 8 bases between. Germline V lookup: CDR1 MNHEY, CDR2 SMNVEV (reference sequence). The DNA of the CDR3 is TGTGCCAGCAGCTTAACTAACAATGAGCAGTTCTTC. Translation: CASSLTNNEQFF.

This clone was seen once. CDR3 region: CASSLGARAHEQYF. The CDR3, as DNA: TGTGCCAGCAGCTTGGGGGCCAGGGCTCACGAGCAGTACTTC. The chain couples TRBV13 to TRBJ2-7; D possibly corresponds to TRBD1 (6 bases). Trimming removed 3 bases from V and 5 bases from J, with 14 bases in between. Germline values: CDR1 PRHDT, CDR2 FYEKMQ (reference sequence). The CDR3 consists of 14 residues.

In DNA form, the CDR3 reads TGTGCCAGCAGTGAGGTTTCGGCTAGCGGGTCCTACGAGCAGTACTTC. Translation gives CASSEVSASGSYEQYF. V gene TRBV6-1 combines with J gene TRBJ2-7; 8 nucleotides match TRBD2. With 3 bases clipped from V and 1 base from J, the junction kept 8 bases outside the gene matches. The CDR3 has 16 residues. Germline V gene data show CDR1 as MNHNS and CDR2 as SASEGT.

J is TRBJ1-1 and V is TRBV5-4; no clear D. The CDR3 runs 13 residues. V dropped 3 bases and J dropped 1 base, with 7 bases sitting between them. Germline values: CDR1 SGHNT, CDR2 YYREEE (reference sequence). CDR3 DNA sequence: TGTGCCAGCAGCTCCTCGGAGAACACTGAAGCTTTCTTT. Protein product: CASSSSENTEAFF.

Regarding this clone: The same CDR3 arises from other DNA sequences in this sample as well. The CDR3 bases are TGTGCCAGCAGCTTGGGAACCACTGAAGCTTTCTTT. Its translation is CASSLGTTEAFF. The chain is built from TRBV7-9 and TRBJ1-1; D not resolved. Germline V gene data show CDR1 as SEHNR and CDR2 as FQNEAQ (reference sequence). The CDR3 contains 12 residues. With 3 bases removed from V and 4 bases from J, the gap between germline ends came to 6 bases.

As for this clone: A much larger clonotype is one base distant, so this may be a read error. Other nucleotide sequences in the sample specify the same CDR3. The chain joins TRBV30 to TRBJ2-7; D is possibly TRBD1 (5 bases). V was trimmed by 0 bases and J by 7 bases, leaving 7 bases between them. The CDR3 contains 11 residues. The V gene's germline CDR1 is GTSNPN and CDR2 SVGIG (reference sequence). For the CDR3, the DNA is TGTGCCTGGAGTGTAGGGGTGGAGCAGTACTTC. Residues: CAWSVGVEQYF.

This chain joins TRBV27 and TRBJ1-6, with D possibly being TRBD1 (5 bases). The CDR3 consists of 14 residues. V shed 4 bases and J shed 9 bases, with 13 bases lying between them. CDR1 MNHEY and CDR2 SMNVEV come from the germline V gene (reference sequence). CDR3 bases: TGTGCCAGCAGTTCCCGGGACTTACGTTCACCCCTCCACTTT. Translating it yields CASSSRDLRSPLHF.

Written as DNA, the CDR3 is TGTGCCAGCAGTGAGGGTACCTGGTCAGGCACTGAAGCTTTCTTT. It is translated as CASSEGTWSGTEAFF. This chain uses TRBV2 with TRBJ1-1; the D is unclear. Trimming removed 3 bases at V and 4 bases at J, with 15 bases between. The germline CDR1 and CDR2 sequences are SNHLY and FYNNEI. The CDR3 has 15 amino acids.